Listed below are T cell receptor beta chains from one sample, sequenced in a study of neurological immune-mediated disorders. Each CDR3 protein is one row after TCRdb ran MiXCR on the 5' RACE reads. The table lists some 53,000 distinct CDR3 sequences, 15% to 20% of them singletons. The specimen was PBMCs. Receptors were obtained from a man aged 60 to 69 in good health. CDR3s include the opening cysteine and the closing phenylalanine or tryptophan. D genes are given only for firm matches. The listing skips clone size in some rows; elsewhere it reads once, few, many or a size class.

size,J,D,V,CDR3,DNA
many,TRBJ1-6,TRBD1,TRBV12-3/TRBV12-4,CASSLGTGGSPLHF,TGTGCCAGCAGTTTGGGGACAGGGGGCTCACCCCTCCACTTT
many,TRBJ2-3,TRBD2,TRBV29-1,CSVGTSGRSTDTQYF,TGCAGCGTGGGGACTAGCGGGAGATCTACAGATACGCAGTATTTT
many,TRBJ1-2,TRBD1,TRBV7-3,CASSLRQGASGYTF,TGTGCCAGCAGCCTCAGACAGGGGGCTTCTGGCTACACCTTC
many,TRBJ2-7,NA,TRBV4-2,CASSQEGLLTSYEQYF,TGTGCCAGCAGCCAAGAGGGACTTCTAACTTCCTACGAGCAGTACTTC
many,TRBJ2-2,NA,TRBV6-6,CASSYYRGANTGELFF,TGTGCCAGCAGTTACTATCGGGGCGCGAACACCGGGGAGCTGTTTTTT
many,TRBJ2-7,NA,TRBV12-3/TRBV12-4,CASRAGTGSYEQYF,TGTGCCAGCAGAGCCGGAACAGGCTCCTACGAGCAGTACTTC
many,TRBJ2-1,TRBD2,TRBV5-1,CASSPGLARGEQFF,TGCGCCAGCAGCCCAGGACTAGCCAGGGGTGAGCAGTTCTTC
many,TRBJ2-5,NA,TRBV27,CASSFQGKETQYF,TGTGCCAGCAGTTTTCAGGGTAAAGAGACCCAGTACTTC
many,TRBJ1-5,TRBD1,TRBV7-2,CASNPGGGRGQPQHF,TGTGCCAGCAACCCAGGGGGGGGGCGAGGTCAGCCCCAGCATTTT
many,TRBJ2-3,TRBD2,TRBV7-9,CASSPGTSGRGDTQYF,TGTGCCAGCAGCCCAGGGACTAGCGGGAGGGGAGATACGCAGTATTTT
many,TRBJ2-7,TRBD1,TRBV4-1,CASSRSGGVYEQYF,TGCGCCAGCAGCCGGTCAGGGGGAGTCTACGAGCAGTACTTC
NA,TRBJ2-2,TRBD1,TRBV10-3,CASRRQGATNTGELFF,TGTGCCAGCAGAAGACAGGGGGCAACGAACACCGGGGAGCTGTTTTTT
many,TRBJ1-1,NA,TRBV28,CASTPLGNAEAFF,TGTGCCAGCACCCCCCTAGGGAACGCTGAAGCTTTCTTT
many,TRBJ2-5,NA,TRBV29-1,CSAPGPVETQYF,TGCAGCGCTCCCGGACCTGTGGAGACCCAGTACTTC
NA,TRBJ2-3,NA,TRBV6-5,CASSSSMNTQYF,TGTGCCAGCAGTTCCTCAATGAATACGCAGTATTTT
many,TRBJ2-7,NA,TRBV5-1,CASSLASGDSYEQYF,TGCGCCAGCAGCTTGGCGTCCGGAGACTCCTACGAGCAGTACTTC
many,TRBJ2-7,TRBD2,TRBV20-1,CSARGGGRSSYEQYF,TGCAGTGCTAGAGGTGGCGGGAGGAGCTCCTACGAGCAGTACTTC
few,TRBJ1-1,NA,TRBV5-1,CASSPRPQGDSTEAFF,TGCGCCAGCAGCCCCCGACCTCAGGGAGACAGCACTGAAGCTTTCTTT
many,TRBJ1-1,TRBD1,TRBV6-2/TRBV6-3,CATSASGTGEFEAFF,TGTGCCACCAGCGCCTCCGGGACAGGGGAATTTGAAGCTTTCTTT
many,TRBJ2-7,NA,TRBV7-2,CASSLATEGYEQYF,TGTGCCAGCAGCTTAGCTACAGAAGGCTACGAGCAGTACTTC